The clone carrying this T cell receptor beta chain appeared a few times. V lost 6 bases and J lost 4, with 13 bases in between. The CDR3 extends over 13 amino acids. Germline V CDR1 and CDR2: SNHLY, FYNNEI. Measured with immunoSEQ multiplex PCR; TCRdb has only the in-frame clones, and not every one. This repertoire shows more than 250,000 clones, 80% to 90% found once; its top ten account for 5.3%. Cohort allocation depended upon clinical history that participants reported. These data originate in a study of blood T cell repertoires in COVID-19. For the study at large: The origin of the acute and convalescent COVID-19 samples was the United States, Italy and Spain.

Material for sequencing was PBMCs or T cells enriched from blood (not recorded which). The TCR sequence derives from a woman younger than 45 who had recovered from COVID-19. The chain employs TRBV2 and TRBJ2-7; perhaps TRBD1 as D (6 bases). The CDR3 loop is CASSRDTYYEQYF. CDR3 DNA: TGTGCCAGCAGCCGGGACACCTATTACGAGCAGTACTTC.